Listed below are T cell receptor beta chains from one sample, sequenced in a study of cytomegalovirus exposure and HLA in healthy donors. TCRdb's table, derived via immunoSEQ multiplex PCR, lists solely in-frame clones and lacks some. This sample has more than 95,000 clones, with about an eighth found just once. Sequencing input: PBMCs. The receptors were gathered from a middle-aged man in good health and CMV-seropositive. CDR3s include the opening cysteine and the closing phenylalanine or tryptophan. Each record gives: clone size, CDR3 length, J gene, V gene, D gene, CDR3 DNA, CDR3 protein. D genes are given only for firm matches. Size values are once, few and many counts, or a class for expanded clones, and some rows have none.

- | 14 | TRBJ2-7 | TRBV9 | - | TGTGCCAGCAGCGTAGGAGGGAGCTCAAGCGAGCAGTACTTC | CASSVGGSSSEQYF
few | 13 | TRBJ1-1 | TRBV6-5 | - | TGTGCCACTCGACTGACTTTGAGCACTGAAGCTTTCTTT | CATRLTLSTEAFF
few | 14 | TRBJ1-1 | TRBV5-1 | - | TGCGCCAGCAGCTGGCTAACAGGGAACACTGAAGCTTTCTTT | CASSWLTGNTEAFF
many | 17 | TRBJ2-6 | TRBV28 | TRBD1 | TGTGCCAGCAGCCTACAGGGGGCCGACTCTGGGGCCAACGTCCTGACTTTC | CASSLQGADSGANVLTF
few | 15 | TRBJ2-7 | TRBV6-1 | TRBD2 | TGTGCCAGCAGTGCACTAGCGGGAGGTTCCTACGAGCAGTACTTC | CASSALAGGSYEQYF
few | 16 | TRBJ2-7 | TRBV4-2 | TRBD2 | TGTGCCAGCAGCCCGCCCGGACTAGCGGCCGCCTACGAGCAGTACTTC | CASSPPGLAAAYEQYF
- | 14 | TRBJ1-3 | TRBV5-1 | - | TGCGCCAGCAGCTGGGGGGATTCTGGAAACACCATATATTTT | CASSWGDSGNTIYF
few | 13 | TRBJ2-7 | TRBV30 | TRBD2 | TGTGCCTGGGACACTAGCGGGAGTTACGAGCAGTACTTC | CAWDTSGSYEQYF
few | 15 | TRBJ1-2 | TRBV29-1 | - | TGCGGCGTTGAGATATATGGCCAGGGCAACTATGGCTACACCTTC | CGVEIYGQGNYGYTF
few | 15 | TRBJ2-5 | TRBV19 | TRBD2 | TGTGCCAGTAGTCGCGGCGGGAGGGACCAAGAGACCCAGTACTTC | CASSRGGRDQETQYF
once | 14 | TRBJ2-7 | TRBV28 | - | TGTGCCAGCAGTTCCCCAGGGGCCCCGGGCGCGCAGTACTTC | CASSSPGAPGAQYF
few | 12 | TRBJ2-1 | TRBV27 | TRBD1 | TGTGCCAGCAGGACAGGGTACAATGAGCAGTTCTTC | CASRTGYNEQFF
- | 19 | TRBJ2-7 | TRBV27 | TRBD1 | TGTGCCAGCAGTCCGTTCCCCCCCGGGACAGACCTTCTCTCCTACGAGCAGTACTTC | CASSPFPPGTDLLSYEQYF
large | 16 | TRBJ1-1 | TRBV6-5 | - | TGTGCCAGCAGTTACGGTCCCAGCGGGGGGCTCGGGGAAGCTTTCTTT | CASSYGPSGGLGEAFF
few | 16 | TRBJ1-4 | TRBV7-2 | TRBD1 | TGTGCCAGCAGCCCCTCCGACAGGGTTCGGGGTGAAAAACTGTTTTTT | CASSPSDRVRGEKLFF
- | 19 | TRBJ2-3 | TRBV18 | TRBD2 | TGTGCCAGCTCACTGGTCGCGGGACTAGCAGCCTCTAGCACAGATACGCAGTATTTT | CASSLVAGLAASSTDTQYF
few | 15 | TRBJ1-5 | TRBV6-1 | - | TGTGCCAGCAGTGACCAGTACCCTAGCAATCAGCCCCAGCATTTT | CASSDQYPSNQPQHF
- | 14 | TRBJ2-1 | TRBV12-5 | - | TGTGCTAGTGGTTCGGTGGAACTAGTGAATGAGCAGTTCTTC | CASGSVELVNEQFF
few | 17 | TRBJ2-5 | TRBV4-1 | TRBD2 | TGCGCCAGCAGCCAACTAGCGGGAGTTAACCTCCGGGAGACCCAGTACTTC | CASSQLAGVNLRETQYF